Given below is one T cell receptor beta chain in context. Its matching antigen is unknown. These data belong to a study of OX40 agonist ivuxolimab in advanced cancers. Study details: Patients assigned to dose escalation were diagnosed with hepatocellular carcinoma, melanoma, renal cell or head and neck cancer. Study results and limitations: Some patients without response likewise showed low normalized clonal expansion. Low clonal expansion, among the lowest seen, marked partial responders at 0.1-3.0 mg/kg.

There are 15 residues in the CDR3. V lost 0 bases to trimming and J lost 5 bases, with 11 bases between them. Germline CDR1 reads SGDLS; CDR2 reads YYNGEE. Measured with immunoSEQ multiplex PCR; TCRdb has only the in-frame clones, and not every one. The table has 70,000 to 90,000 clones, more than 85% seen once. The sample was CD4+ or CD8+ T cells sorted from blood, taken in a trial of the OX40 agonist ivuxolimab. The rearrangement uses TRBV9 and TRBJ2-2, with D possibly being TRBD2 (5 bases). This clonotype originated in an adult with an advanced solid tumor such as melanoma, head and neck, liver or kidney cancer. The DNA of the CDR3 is TGTGCCAGCAGCGTAGCAGGACTTCAAACCGGGGAGCTGTTTTTT. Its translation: CASSVAGLQTGELFF.